These 12 T cell receptor beta chains came from one sample sequenced in a study of control samples from healthy donors and cancer patients. Sequencing used immunoSEQ multiplex PCR; TCRdb keeps in-frame clones, though not all of them. The sample lists approximately 120,000 clones, over 75% occurring once. The sequencing input was blood. The source is a man in his 60s in good health.

The J gene is TRBJ2-7, the V gene TRBV3-1 (or the pseudogene TRBV3-2), with a weak D call TRBD2 (5 bases). This CDR3 is built from 14 residues. The V gene's germline CDR1 is LGHDT and CDR2 YNNKEL (reference sequence). Deletions cut 5 bases from V and 2 bases from J, with 13 bases between. In DNA form, the CDR3 reads TGTGCCAGCAGCGAAGGGCGGGTGGCCTACGAGCAGTACTTC. Amino acid sequence: CASSEGRVAYEQYF.

V usage is TRBV9 and J usage is TRBJ2-1; the D call may be TRBD1 or TRBD2 (6 bases each). This CDR3 comprises 14 residues. Germline loops: CDR1 SGDLS, CDR2 YYNGEE. V was trimmed by 3 bases and J by 8 bases, leaving 15 bases between them. Here the CDR3 DNA reads TGTGCCAGCAGCGCGGAGGGGGTAAGGGATGAGCAGTTCTTC. Its translation: CASSAEGVRDEQFF.

The J gene is TRBJ2-7, the V gene TRBV5-1; 15 positions agree with TRBD2. This CDR3 is 16 amino acids long. Germline V gene lookup returns CDR1 SGHRS and CDR2 YFSETQ. Trimming cost V 3 bases and J 6 bases; bases outside gene matches: 7. DNA for the CDR3: TGCGCCAGCAGCTCAAAGGGACTAGCGGGGGGTAGCGAGCAGTACTTC. This gives the protein CASSSKGLAGGSEQYF.

As regards this clone: A junction end diverges from the germline sequence, so it may reflect a read error. The chain joins TRBV29-1 to TRBJ1-5, with TRBD1 matching 9 bases. This CDR3 spans 16 amino acids. The germline CDR1 and CDR2 sequences are SQVTM and ANQGSEA. DNA for the CDR3: TGCAGCGTTGGAGAACCGGGACAGGGACCGAATCAGGCCCAGCATTTT. Protein sequence: CSVGEPGQGPNQAQHF.

This chain uses TRBV4-3 with TRBJ2-2; TRBD2 agrees at 7 bases. The CDR3 extends over 16 amino acids. CDR1 is LGHNA and CDR2 is YSLEER in the germline V gene. After removal of 1 base from V and 9 bases from J, the junction contained 11 bases not matched to a gene. The CDR3 nucleotides are TGCGCCAGCAGCCAAGGGGTTAGCGGCGGGGGACGGGAGCTGTTTTTT. Encoded protein: CASSQGVSGGGRELFF.

V usage is TRBV5-6 and J usage is TRBJ1-2; D not resolved. CDR1 is SGHDT, CDR2 YYEEEE, per germline. The CDR3 is made up of 14 amino acids. V was pared by 4 bases and J by 6 bases, with 16 bases between. The CDR3 region has the DNA TGTGCCAGCAGCCTGCTGGGTCTACTCCATGGCTACACCTTC. Amino acids: CASSLLGLLHGYTF.

The gene calls are TRBV10-3 and TRBJ2-7; D tentatively reads TRBD1 or TRBD2 (5 bases each). Germline V gene sequence: CDR1 ENHRY, CDR2 SYGVKD. CDR3 length: 14 residues. The V end lost 6 bases, the J end lost 7 bases, and 19 bases lay between the germline ends. CDR3 bases: TGTGCCATCAGAGGGACGACGGGGAATGGGGAGCAGTACTTC. Translating gives CAIRGTTGNGEQYF.

The CDR3 spells CASSDISGGATDTQYF. Here the CDR3 DNA reads TGCGCCAGCAGTGACATTAGCGGGGGGGCCACAGATACGCAGTATTTT. This sequence joins TRBV10-2 and TRBJ2-3, with 11 bases aligning to TRBD2. The CDR3 totals 16 residues. J lost 2 bases, V lost 3 bases, and 4 bases had no gene match. The germline CDR1 and CDR2 sequences are WSHSY and SAAADI.

V and J are TRBV19 and TRBJ1-5, with D tentatively TRBD1 (5 bases). The CDR3 has 15 amino acids. The germline gives CDR1 LNHDA, CDR2 SQIVND (reference sequence). V gave up 0 bases and J gave up 5 bases, with 11 bases separating them. CDR3 sequence: CASSIDLRGHQPQHF. The CDR3 DNA reads as TGTGCCAGTAGTATAGATCTGAGGGGTCATCAGCCCCAGCATTTT.

This chain uses TRBV24-1 with TRBJ1-1; TRBD1 aligns across 9 bases. The CDR3 is made up of 15 amino acids. Germline trimming cut 7 bases from V and 1 base from J; bases unmatched to any gene: 6. Per the germline V gene, CDR1 is KGHDR and CDR2 is SFDVKD. The CDR3 sequence is CATRPPGQGNTEAFF. CDR3 in DNA: TGTGCCACCAGACCCCCGGGACAGGGGAACACTGAAGCTTTCTTT.

The chain couples TRBV18 to TRBJ1-4; no definite D call. The ends were cut back, 1 base at V and 0 bases at J, with 6 bases in the middle. In germline, CDR1 is KGHSH, CDR2 LQKENI. The length of the CDR3 is 15 residues. In DNA form, the CDR3 reads TGTGCCAGCTCACCACTTAAAGCAACTAATGAAAAACTGTTTTTT. Translating gives CASSPLKATNEKLFF.

The chain joins TRBV28 to TRBJ2-1; 9 bases map to TRBD2. Trimming cost V 8 bases and J 10 bases; bases outside gene matches: 12. The CDR3 contains 14 residues. In germline, CDR1 is MDHEN, CDR2 SYDVKM. The CDR3 sequence is CASAGGGGAGEQFF. The CDR3 region has the DNA TGTGCCAGCGCTGGAGGCGGGGGGGCAGGGGAGCAGTTCTTC.